This T cell receptor beta chain was obtained from a study of regulatory T cells in long-lasting Graves disease. Relying on iRepertoire HTBI primers and Arm-PCR of CDR3 regions, the team built TCR beta libraries. TCRdb re-called the multiplex PCR reads with MiXCR, one entry per CDR3 protein. The sample includes 400,000 to 600,000 distinct CDR3 sequences, under 25% of them seen just once. Sample time point: persistent/refractory GD, antithyroid drugs over 5 years with positive TRAb. The TCR library was made from RNA extracted from PBMCs. J gave up 4 bases and V 2 bases, and 18 bases lay outside the gene matches. Looked up from germline, CDR1 is MDHEN and CDR2 is SYDVKM. CDR3 length: 19 amino acids.

This specimen consisted of peripheral blood mononuclear cells (PBMCs), obtained when the disease was refractory, from a patient treated with antithyroid drugs. The V gene is TRBV28, the J gene TRBJ2-7; 9 bases line up with TRBD1. The clonotype originates from a female donor with Graves disease. CDR3 amino acids: CASSLIGDPGTGNRYEQYF. The CDR3 DNA sequence: TGTGCCAGCAGTTTAATTGGGGACCCCGGGACAGGGAATCGATACGAGCAGTACTTC.